These T cell receptor beta chains were read from a single sample in a study of T cell responses to AZD1222 COVID-19 vaccine. Assay: immunoSEQ multiplex PCR; the TCRdb copy retains only in-frame clones and omits some. The sample lists 75,000 to 90,000 clones, 80% to 90% occurring once. Sequencing was performed on peripheral blood, taken 28 days after the second AZD1222 dose. All receptors derive from an adult who received the AZD1222 COVID-19 vaccine. Each CDR3 is given with its conserved first and last residue. A D gene is named only where the DNA matches it firmly. A clone size is listed for some rows: how often the clone was seen (once, few, many), or a class if it is expanded.

cdr3_aa clone_size j_call d_call v_call
CASSPSRLGAYEQYF - TRBJ2-7 - TRBV7-2
CASSFLASGGSTGELFF - TRBJ2-2 TRBD2 TRBV11-2
CASNPGGQLNTEAFF - TRBJ1-1 - TRBV19
CASSLGGGQVEQYF - TRBJ2-7 TRBD1 TRBV7-6
CASGKGAGGNTIYF - TRBJ1-3 - TRBV28
CASSPGLADEQFF - TRBJ2-1 TRBD2 TRBV6-2/TRBV6-3
CATSDRPTDRIYGLFF - TRBJ1-4 - TRBV15
CASSLDTGIPQYF - TRBJ2-3 - TRBV5-1
CASSQYRASNEKLFF once TRBJ1-4 - TRBV4-2
CATSRPPQQGVAKNIQYF - TRBJ2-4 TRBD1 TRBV15
CASSVGTGGTGELFF - TRBJ2-2 TRBD1 TRBV7-6
CASSLSLQETQYF - TRBJ2-5 - TRBV5-8
CASSGRRNEQYF - TRBJ2-7 - TRBV12-3/TRBV12-4
CASSEAWGSYEQYF - TRBJ2-7 - TRBV6-1
CASSDPIINYGYTF - TRBJ1-2 - TRBV2
CASSQDQARTYNSPLHF few TRBJ1-6 - TRBV4-3
CASSQGGTAYETQYF - TRBJ2-5 - TRBV4-1
CASSITSGSEQFF - TRBJ2-1 TRBD2 TRBV19
CASSYPDLLNQPQHF once TRBJ1-5 - TRBV28
CASSERGPEQYF - TRBJ2-7 - TRBV2
CASSRDGTGGNTIYF - TRBJ1-3 TRBD1 TRBV3-1/TRBV3-2
CASSEYRSYGYTF - TRBJ1-2 - TRBV10-1
CASSERGASPDTQYF - TRBJ2-3 - TRBV7-2
CSASRGYTF once TRBJ1-2 - TRBV20-1
CASSAGQGYDYGYTF - TRBJ1-2 TRBD1 TRBV5-4
CASSWAGPNTGELFF few TRBJ2-2 - TRBV6-5
CASSTSGRRETQYF - TRBJ2-5 TRBD2 TRBV28
CATSDTGRDEQYF - TRBJ2-7 - TRBV24-1
CASSLAGGGQPQHF - TRBJ1-5 TRBD1 TRBV3-1/TRBV3-2
CASSTNGSPLHF - TRBJ1-6 - TRBV27
CASSSGLPPDTEAFF once TRBJ1-1 - TRBV7-2
CASSHEGGSYEQYF - TRBJ2-7 - TRBV28
CASSGQDPGYTF - TRBJ1-2 TRBD1 TRBV7-2
CASSLGQPRPNSPLHF - TRBJ1-6 - TRBV5-5
CASSFQDMTYNSPLHF - TRBJ1-6 - TRBV28
CASSVTSVRNTGELFF - TRBJ2-2 TRBD2 TRBV7-3
CASSEGGLSRPEAFF - TRBJ1-1 - TRBV2
CASSLILREVQETQYF - TRBJ2-5 TRBD2 TRBV28
CASAVQGPDGTGELFF - TRBJ2-2 - TRBV5-1
CASSLRQGTHEQYF - TRBJ2-7 TRBD1 TRBV5-6
CATGKGGGRTPLHF - TRBJ1-6 - TRBV6-5
CASSHWTSEQFF - TRBJ2-1 - TRBV13
CASSSDSLYNSPLHF - TRBJ1-6 - TRBV5-4
CAWSDKKRGYEQYF few TRBJ2-7 - TRBV30
CASSLLGLSDEQFF few TRBJ2-1 - TRBV7-7
CASSRSSGITEAFF - TRBJ1-1 - TRBV5-1
CASSLTRTAKAGELFF - TRBJ2-2 - TRBV7-2
CASSAERGREQFF - TRBJ2-1 - TRBV5-1
CAIQHRAISDGYTF - TRBJ1-2 - TRBV19
CASSFGGLGGGYTF - TRBJ1-2 - TRBV7-2
CASSLRGTGNSPLHF - TRBJ1-6 TRBD1 TRBV11-2
CASSRTKQSGKTDTQYF once TRBJ2-3 TRBD2 TRBV11-2
CASTGTGDPDTQYF few TRBJ2-3 TRBD1 TRBV19
CASSLMGTIYF - TRBJ1-3 - TRBV28
CASSVDQLHATDTQYF - TRBJ2-3 - TRBV9
CASSKGRSRGTGEKLFF - TRBJ1-4 - TRBV21-1
CASHETGPGEQYF - TRBJ2-7 TRBD1 TRBV10-1